A single sample gave rise to the 30 T cell receptor beta chains below, sequenced in a study of early T cells in non-severe SARS-CoV-2 infection. TCRdb fed the 5' RACE reads into MiXCR, producing one record per CDR3 protein. The table records tens of thousands of distinct CDR3 sequences, 9.5% of them present only once. The sample was whole blood. These TCRs come from an adult who was a healthcare worker with PCR-confirmed SARS-CoV-2 infection or an uninfected control (not recorded which).

This clonotype was seen only a few times. Here the CDR3 reads CASSRAGEQYF. CDR3 in DNA: TGCGCCAGCAGTCGCGCCGGCGAGCAGTACTTC. This chain connects TRBV10-1 to TRBJ2-7; no firm D call. V lost 5 bases and J lost 6, with 8 bases in between. Germline loops: CDR1 WNHNN, CDR2 SYGVQD (reference sequence). This CDR3 spans 11 amino acids.

This clonotype was observed at least ten times. The V and J genes are TRBV2 and TRBJ2-7, with 7 bases fitting TRBD2. Germline values: CDR1 SNHLY, CDR2 FYNNEI. The CDR3 sequence is 15 residues long. The J segment lost 3 bases and the V segment lost 5 bases, leaving 10 bases of the junction unmatched. CDR3 DNA sequence: TGTGCCAGCAGTCTCATTCCGGGGGGTAACTACGAGCAGTACTTC. Protein product: CASSLIPGGNYEQYF. The whole variable domain, filled in from reference TRBV2 and TRBJ2-7, reads EPEVTQTPSHQVTQMGQEVILRCVPISNHLYFYWYRQILGQKVEFLVSFYNNEISEKSEIFDDQFSVERPDGSNFTLKIRSTKLEDSAMYFCASSLIPGGNYEQYFGPGTRLTVT.

This clonotype was counted ten times or more. This sequence joins TRBV5-8 and TRBJ2-1; tentatively, D is TRBD2 (6 bases). Germline-derived CDR1 and CDR2 are SGHTS and YDEGEE. V gave up 5 bases and J gave up 14 bases, with 14 bases separating them. The CDR3 is 11 residues long. The CDR3: CASRYVGEEFF. For the CDR3, the DNA is TGTGCCAGCAGATATGTCGGGGAGGAGTTCTTC. Full variable domain (remainder filled in from reference TRBV5-8 and TRBJ2-1): EAGVTQSPTHLIKTRGQQATLRCSPISGHTSVYWYQQALGLGLQFLLWYDEGEERNRGNFPPRFSGRQFPNYSSELNVNALELEDSALYLCASRYVGEEFFGPGTRLTVL.

This clonotype was seen a few times. V and J are TRBV27 and TRBJ2-1; no firm D call. Germline CDR1 reads MNHEY; CDR2 reads SMNVEV (reference sequence). V was shortened by 10 bases and J by 0 bases, with 13 bases between the two germline ends. The CDR3 is made up of 14 amino acids. The CDR3 DNA reads as TGTGCCACCCAACGCGGTATCTCCTACAATGAGCAGTTCTTC. Its translation is CATQRGISYNEQFF.

Concerning this clonotype: A much larger clone lies one base from this, so it may be a read error. Given the absence of the conserved phenylalanine or tryptophan at the CDR3 end, a read error is likely. V gene TRBV30 combines with J gene TRBJ1-2; 7 bases align to TRBD1. This CDR3 contains 14 residues. Germline V gene data show CDR1 as GTSNPN and CDR2 as SVGIG (reference sequence). V shed 2 bases and J 5 bases; nucleotides not matched to a gene: 8. The CDR3, as DNA: TGTGCCTGGAGTATATTGGGACAGAATTATGGCTACACCTCC. It is translated as CAWSILGQNYGYTS.

This clonotype was seen ten or more times. The chain combines TRBV7-9 with TRBJ2-3; 9 positions agree with TRBD2. Trimming took 5 bases from V and 2 from J; bases not matched to a gene: 5. The CDR3 spans 15 residues. The germline V gene encodes CDR1 SEHNR and CDR2 FQNEAQ (reference sequence). The CDR3 region has the DNA TGTGCCAGCAGCCGTAGCGGGGGTTACACAGATACGCAGTATTTT. Protein product: CASSRSGGYTDTQYF.

The chain has TRBV11-2 and TRBJ2-1; D gene ambiguous. V was trimmed by 4 bases and J by 9 bases, leaving 10 bases between them. The CDR3 sequence is 12 residues long. Per the germline V gene, CDR1 is SGHAT and CDR2 is FQNNGV. CDR3 DNA: TGTGCCAGCAGCTCCCGACGGGTTGAGCAGTTCTTC. Its translation: CASSSRRVEQFF.

The chain recombines TRBV3-1 with TRBJ1-5, with 10 bases aligning to TRBD1. The germline V gene encodes CDR1 LGHDT and CDR2 YNNKEL (reference sequence). J gave up 6 bases and V 6 bases, and 11 bases lay outside the gene matches. The CDR3 loop spans 16 amino acids. The CDR3 region has the DNA TGTGCCAGCAGTCATGGAGACAGGGGGCTTAGTCAGCCCCAGCATTTT. This translates into CASSHGDRGLSQPQHF.

This clonotype was counted a few times. With a far larger clone one base away, a read error is the likely cause. The J gene is TRBJ1-1, the V gene TRBV5-4; D gene uncertain. Germline CDR1 SGHNT, CDR2 YYREEE (reference sequence). CDR3 length: 11 residues. The V end was cut by 2 bases, the J end by 6 bases, with 5 bases between. The CDR3 sequence is CASSFMAEAFF. As DNA, the CDR3 is TGTGCCAGCAGCTTTATGGCTGAAGCTTTCTTT.

This clonotype has a count of ten or more. The chain employs TRBV6-6 and TRBJ2-3; possibly TRBD2 for D (5 bases). In germline, CDR1 is MNHNY, CDR2 SVGAGI (reference sequence). V was cut by 0 bases and J by 0 bases, with 10 bases left in between. The CDR3 totals 16 residues. The CDR3 coding sequence is TGTGCCAGCAGTTACTCGACGGGGATTAGCACAGATACGCAGTATTTT. Protein sequence: CASSYSTGISTDTQYF.

This clonotype showed up many times. The chain recombines TRBV2 with TRBJ2-5; possibly TRBD1 for D (6 bases). Germline CDR1 and CDR2: SNHLY and FYNNEI. CDR3 length: 13 amino acids. Trimming stripped 5 bases from V and 5 bases from J, with 12 bases between. This CDR3 is CASSWDTGETQYF. The DNA for the CDR3 is TGTGCCAGCAGTTGGGACACCGGGGAGACCCAGTACTTC.

This clonotype was counted a few times. The J gene is TRBJ2-1, the V gene TRBV24-1; 9 bases are shared with TRBD2. Trimming cost V 1 base and J 2 bases; bases outside gene matches: 5. Germline V gene data show CDR1 as KGHDR and CDR2 as SFDVKD. The CDR3 runs to 17 residues. Here the CDR3 DNA reads TGTGCCACCAGTGATTTAGCGACTAGCGGCCCCTACAATGAGCAGTTCTTC. Protein product: CATSDLATSGPYNEQFF.

Only a few counts were recorded for this clonotype. CDR3 amino acids: CASSLRRGQRLEAFF. CDR3 nucleotide sequence: TGTGCCAGCAGCTTAAGACGGGGACAGAGACTTGAAGCTTTCTTT. This rearrangement joins TRBV7-3 to TRBJ1-1, with TRBD1 matching 7 bases. The CDR3 has 15 residues. CDR1 and CDR2 from the germline V gene are SGHTA and FQGTGA. V dropped 1 base and J dropped 7; count of bases not matched to a gene: 9.

This clonotype was seen a handful of times. The V and J genes are TRBV29-1 and TRBJ1-2; maybe TRBD1 (6 bases). V lost 3 bases, J lost 8 bases, and 10 bases lay in between. CDR1 and CDR2 from the germline V gene are SQVTM and ANQGSEA. The CDR3 spans 11 residues. The CDR3 DNA sequence: TGCAGCGTTGAGGGGGGGCACGGCTACACCTTC. As protein: CSVEGGHGYTF.

V gene TRBV13 combines with J gene TRBJ2-7, with TRBD1 matching over 10 bases. Per the germline V gene, CDR1 is PRHDT and CDR2 is FYEKMQ (reference sequence). The V gene end was trimmed by 2 bases and the J gene end by 1 base; junction bases not matched to a gene: 2. The CDR3 covers 15 residues. The CDR3, as DNA: TGTGCCAGCAGCTTAAGGGGACAGGGGTCCTACGAGCAGTACTTC. It specifies CASSLRGQGSYEQYF.

A few counts support this clonotype. V is TRBV7-2 and J is TRBJ1-5; D gene unclear. Germline CDR1 is SGHTA and CDR2 is FQGNSA. Trimming took 1 base from V and 3 from J, leaving 7 bases between them. The length of the CDR3 is 14 residues. CDR3 loop: CASSLDGPNQPQHF. Here the CDR3 DNA reads TGTGCCAGCAGCTTAGACGGTCCCAATCAGCCCCAGCATTTT. Based on the CDR3 plus reference TRBV7-2 and TRBJ1-5, the full variable domain is GAGVSQSPSNKVTEKGKDVELRCDPISGHTALYWYRQSLGQGLEFLIYFQGNSAPDKSGLPSDRFSAERTGGSVSTLTIQRTQQEDSAVYLCASSLDGPNQPQHFGDGTRLSIL.

This clonotype was recorded a few times. This chain connects TRBV13 to TRBJ2-2; possible D gene TRBD2, 5 bases. From germline, CDR1 is PRHDT and CDR2 FYEKMQ (reference sequence). V lost 5 bases to trimming and J lost 8 bases, with 18 bases between them. The CDR3 extends over 15 amino acids. The CDR3 sequence is CASSQQPGLTGELFF. DNA of the CDR3: TGTGCCAGCAGCCAGCAGCCCGGACTCACTGGGGAGCTGTTTTTT.

This clonotype was recorded many times. The V gene is TRBV7-2, the J gene TRBJ2-3; TRBD2 matches 11 bases. CDR1 SGHTA and CDR2 FQGNSA come from the germline V gene. CDR3 length: 13 residues. In DNA, the CDR3 is TGTGCTAGCTTAACTAGCGGGGGAGATACGCAGTATTTT. Its translation is CASLTSGGDTQYF. Complete variable domain (other parts from reference TRBV7-2 and TRBJ2-3): GAGVSQSPSNKVTEKGKDVELRCDPISGHTALYWYRQSLGQGLEFLIYFQGNSAPDKSGLPSDRFSAERTGGSVSTLTIQRTQQEDSAVYLCASLTSGGDTQYFGPGTRLTVL.

The sample holds many counts of this clonotype. The rearrangement links TRBV11-2 to TRBJ1-1, with D hard to call. This CDR3 contains 15 residues. Trimming removed 4 bases at V and 0 bases at J, with 12 bases between. Germline V gives CDR1 SGHAT, CDR2 FQNNGV. The CDR3 reads CASSSVIEMNTEAFF. The CDR3 nucleotides read TGTGCCAGCAGCTCGGTTATAGAAATGAACACTGAAGCTTTCTTT.

This clonotype showed up many times. This rearrangement joins TRBV29-1 to TRBJ2-3; possibly TRBD1 for D (5 bases). From germline, CDR1 is SQVTM and CDR2 ANQGSEA. V lost 6 bases and J lost 1, with 14 bases in between. The CDR3 sequence is 14 residues long. In DNA form, the CDR3 reads TGCAGCGTGAAGAGACAGATAGGCACAGATACGCAGTATTTT. The encoded protein is CSVKRQIGTDTQYF.

This clonotype showed up many times. This chain uses TRBV20-1 with TRBJ2-2; 7 bases fit TRBD1. V lost 5 bases to trimming and J lost 0 bases; unmatched junction nucleotides: 9. CDR1 is DFQATT, CDR2 SNEGSKA, per germline (reference sequence). This CDR3 region has 16 residues. CDR3 loop: CSASSAGTANTGELFF. The CDR3 DNA is TGCAGTGCTTCCTCCGCCGGGACAGCGAACACCGGGGAGCTGTTTTTT.

This clonotype was recorded at least ten times. The chain joins TRBV20-1 to TRBJ1-6, with D tentatively TRBD1 (6 bases). Per the germline V gene, CDR1 is DFQATT and CDR2 is SNEGSKA (reference sequence). V was trimmed by 0 bases and J by 9 bases, leaving 15 bases between them. The CDR3 has 15 residues. DNA for the CDR3: TGCAGTGCTAGAGAGATCGGGGGCGCGGGTTCACCCCTCCACTTT. Translating it yields CSAREIGGAGSPLHF.

The chain joins TRBV29-1 to TRBJ2-4; unclear D gene. Germline loops: CDR1 SQVTM, CDR2 ANQGSEA. There are 14 residues in the CDR3. The ends were cut back, 2 bases at V and 0 bases at J, with 8 bases in the middle. This chain's CDR3 is CSVETRLAKNIQYF. The CDR3 DNA reads as TGCAGCGTTGAAACCCGGCTAGCCAAAAACATTCAGTACTTC.

This clonotype occurred a few times. V is TRBV4-2 and J is TRBJ2-1, with 11 bases identical to TRBD2. Unmatched junction bases numbered 6, after V lost 0 bases and J lost 8 bases. The CDR3 is made up of 16 amino acids. Germline loops: CDR1 LGHNA, CDR2 YNFKEQ. The CDR3 DNA is TGTGCCAGCAGCCAAGATGGTAGCGGGAGGGGTGATGAGCAGTTCTTC. Translation: CASSQDGSGRGDEQFF.

This chain links TRBV5-8 with TRBJ1-1, with 9 bases fitting TRBD1. Germline CDR1 SGHTS, CDR2 YDEGEE. CDR3 length equals 16 residues. The V segment lost 5 bases and the J segment 5 bases; nucleotides outside the gene matches: 13. Here the CDR3 reads CASSQGTGTGWTEAFF. The CDR3 DNA is TGTGCCAGCAGTCAAGGGACCGGGACAGGGTGGACTGAAGCTTTCTTT.

This sequence joins TRBV21-1 and TRBJ2-2; no check of the table's D call, TRBD1, against the DNA was made. TRBV21-1 is described as a pseudogene. The CDR3 consists of 16 residues. The CDR3 region is CASSNHGTPNTGELFF. CDR3 nucleotides: TGTGCCAGCAGCAATCATGGGACACCGAACACCGGGGAGCTGTTTTTT.

V is TRBV5-1 and J is TRBJ2-7, with 11 bases lining up with TRBD1. Germline CDR1 reads SGHRS; CDR2 reads YFSETQ. With V trimmed by 4 bases and J by 3 bases, 9 bases remained unmatched. The CDR3 is made up of 16 amino acids. The CDR3 loop reads CASSTRTGGRFYEQYF. CDR3 bases: TGCGCCAGCAGCACCAGGACAGGGGGCCGTTTCTACGAGCAGTACTTC.

This clonotype turned up a few times. This sequence joins TRBV21-1 and TRBJ2-1; the DNA was not used to check the table's D call, TRBD1. TRBV21-1 is a pseudogene. The CDR3 has 15 residues. The CDR3 protein is CASSKGQGARNEQFF. CDR3 bases: TGTGCCAGCAGCAAAGGACAGGGGGCGCGCAATGAGCAGTTCTTC.

This clonotype showed up many times. The V call is TRBV7-9, the J call TRBJ2-1, with TRBD2 as a possible D gene (6 bases). The CDR3 is made up of 15 amino acids. CDR1 SEHNR and CDR2 FQNEAQ come from the germline V gene (reference sequence). Trimming stripped 1 base from V and 9 bases from J, with 16 bases between. This chain's CDR3 is CASSLEDSGMSEQFF. CDR3 DNA: TGTGCCAGCAGCTTAGAAGATAGCGGAATGTCTGAGCAGTTCTTC.

The chain employs TRBV7-2 and TRBJ2-7; D might be TRBD1 (6 bases). The CDR3 runs 15 residues. The germline V and J ends were trimmed by 2 bases and 4 bases, with 15 bases remaining between them. CDR1 is SGHTA, CDR2 FQGNSA, per germline. Here the CDR3 DNA reads TGTGCCAGCAGCTTAATCGCAGGGGCGTCGTACGAGCAGTACTTC. Residues: CASSLIAGASYEQYF.